This T cell receptor (beta chain) comes out of a study of high-grade serous ovarian cancer treatment subgroups. Tumor samples were obtained before definitive surgery or chemotherapy. Method: immunoSEQ multiplex PCR; TCRdb's copy keeps in-frame clones and lacks some. The table includes 2,500 to 3,000 clones, more than 65% detected once. The CDR3 extends over 13 amino acids. The germline V gene has CDR1 MDHEN and CDR2 SYDVKM. The V end was cut by 7 bases, the J end by 0 bases, with 7 bases between. Sequencing was performed on tumor tissue. The chain links TRBV28 to TRBJ1-5; D is ambiguous. The sequence was collected from a human donor with high-grade serous ovarian cancer. CDR3 coding DNA: TGTGCCAGCACCGCAGATAGCAATCAGCCCCAGCATTTT. Translation: CASTADSNQPQHF.